This TCR beta chain originates from a study of blood T cell repertoires in COVID-19. Study at large: The origin of the acute and convalescent COVID-19 samples was the United States, Italy and Spain.

Individuals aged roughly 18 to 95 years were recruited from roughly 22 US areas. Cohort 3 recovery required two negative PCRs, clearance, or symptom resolution. Germline V gives CDR1 MDHEN, CDR2 SYDVKM. J gave up 4 bases and V 6 bases, and 9 bases lay outside the gene matches. This CDR3 has 15 amino acids. Sequenced by immunoSEQ multiplex PCR; TCRdb stores in-frame clones only, minus some. Among roughly 200,000 clones, less than 85% were seen once, and the ten largest hold over 15%. Sample: PBMCs or T cells enriched from blood (not recorded which). The TCR comes from a man aged 35 to 55 who had recovered from COVID-19. V and J are TRBV28 and TRBJ2-1; 7 bases match TRBD1. The CDR3 DNA follows: TGTGCCAGCAGGCCCCGGACAGGTCGTTACAATGAGCAGTTCTTC. This encodes CASRPRTGRYNEQFF.